The 20 T cell receptor beta chains given below trace back to one sample, sequenced in a study of blood T cell repertoires in COVID-19. Sequenced by immunoSEQ multiplex PCR; TCRdb stores in-frame clones only, minus some. The sample lists about 66,000 clones, roughly 86% seen once, with approximately 1.5% in the top ten. Sequenced sample: peripheral blood. Receptors were obtained from a man between 60 and 75 years old with acute or convalescent COVID-19.

The chain links TRBV4-2 to TRBJ2-3; 9 bases are shared with TRBD1. V was clipped by 0 bases and J by 3 bases; unmatched bases: 7. The CDR3 covers 17 residues. Germline loops: CDR1 LGHNA, CDR2 YNFKEQ. The DNA of the CDR3 is TGTGCCAGCAGCCAAGAACTCGGACAGGGGCTGACAGATACGCAGTATTTT. Residues: CASSQELGQGLTDTQYF.

Written as DNA, the CDR3 is TGTGCCAGTAGTACGGTCACCGGGGGGTATTCACCCCTCCACTTT. Amino acid sequence: CASSTVTGGYSPLHF. The V and J genes are TRBV19 and TRBJ1-6; D perhaps matches TRBD1 (5 bases). The CDR3 sequence is 15 residues long. V lost 4 bases and J lost 8, with 15 bases in between. Germline V gives CDR1 LNHDA, CDR2 SQIVND (reference sequence). The complete variable domain, with remaining parts taken from reference TRBV19 and TRBJ1-6, reads DGGITQSPKYLFRKEGQNVTLSCEQNLNHDAMYWYRQDPGQGLRLIYYSQIVNDFQKGDIAEGYSVSREKKESFPLTVTSAQKNPTAFYLCASSTVTGGYSPLHFGNGTRLTVT.

The rearrangement joins TRBV4-2 to TRBJ1-4, with TRBD1 matching over 9 bases. The CDR3 contains 15 residues. Germline CDR1 is LGHNA and CDR2 is YNFKEQ. The V gene end was trimmed by 7 bases and the J gene end by 7 bases; junction bases not matched to a gene: 10. The CDR3 spells CASTQGGDRAEKLFF. The DNA for the CDR3 is TGTGCCAGCACCCAGGGTGGGGACAGGGCTGAAAAACTGTTTTTT.

This chain links TRBV14 with TRBJ1-2; D perhaps matches TRBD1 (6 bases). The CDR3 length is 13 residues. Germline V gene data show CDR1 as SGHDN and CDR2 as FVKESK. The ends were cut back, 2 bases at V and 8 bases at J, with 12 bases in the middle. The CDR3 nucleotides read TGTGCCAGCAGCCAACGCAGGGACAACGGCTACACCTTC. Translation gives CASSQRRDNGYTF.

The CDR3 loop is CASSFGRSEAFF. CDR3 nucleotides: TGTGCCAGCAGTTTCGGCCGGAGTGAAGCTTTCTTT. This chain uses TRBV12-3 or TRBV12-4 with TRBJ1-1, with D hard to call. V lost 3 bases and J 7 bases, leaving 9 bases between the germline ends. The CDR3 spans 12 residues.

The chain combines TRBV5-8 with TRBJ1-5, with 8 bases identical to TRBD1. After removal of 0 bases from V and 6 bases from J, the junction contained 5 bases not matched to a gene. Germline V gene sequence: CDR1 SGHTS, CDR2 YDEGEE. CDR3 length: 15 amino acids. CDR3 loop: CASSLDRGRGQPQHF. The CDR3 DNA sequence: TGTGCCAGCAGCTTGGACAGGGGGAGGGGTCAGCCCCAGCATTTT.

The chain links TRBV11-1 to TRBJ1-1; 9 bases align to TRBD1. V was pared by 4 bases and J by 4 bases, with 1 base of the junction left unmatched. CDR3 size: 13 residues. CDR1 is SGHAT and CDR2 is FQDESV in the germline V gene (reference sequence). The CDR3 DNA follows: TGTGCCAGCAGCTCGGGACAGGGCACTGAAGCTTTCTTT. Its translation: CASSSGQGTEAFF.

The rearrangement joins TRBV6-1 to TRBJ2-1; 10 bases agree with TRBD1. Germline CDR1 and CDR2: MNHNS and SASEGT. The J segment lost 5 bases and the V segment lost 4 bases, leaving 8 bases of the junction unmatched. CDR3 length: 16 amino acids. This CDR3 reads CASSARQGASHNEQFF. In nucleotides, the CDR3 is TGTGCCAGCAGTGCAAGACAGGGGGCGTCGCACAATGAGCAGTTCTTC.

This chain connects TRBV1 to TRBJ1-6; the table's D call TRBD1 went unverified against the DNA. TRBV1 is a documented pseudogene. This CDR3 region has 15 residues. The CDR3 DNA reads TGCACCAGCAGCCAAGATCCCAGGGGTGGTTCACCCCTCCACTTT. This codes for CTSSQDPRGGSPLHF.

This chain connects TRBV11-3 to TRBJ1-1, with no clear D. In germline, CDR1 is SGHNT, CDR2 YENEEA. This CDR3 region has 13 residues. V dropped 5 bases and J dropped 3 bases, with 10 bases sitting between them. CDR3 in amino acids: CASSEISDTEAFF. The CDR3 nucleotides are TGTGCCAGCAGCGAGATATCGGACACTGAAGCTTTCTTT.

The chain couples TRBV5-1 to TRBJ2-5, with 8 nucleotides matching TRBD1. The germline V gene has CDR1 SGHRS and CDR2 YFSETQ. V trimming: 5 bases; J trimming: 1 base; junction bases outside the gene matches: 1. The CDR3 has 13 amino acids. The CDR3 region has the DNA TGCGCCAGCAGAGGGACAGGCCAAGAGACCCAGTACTTC. Translation gives CASRGTGQETQYF. Combining the CDR3 with reference TRBV5-1 and TRBJ2-5 gives the whole variable domain KAGVTQTPRYLIKTRGQQVTLSCSPISGHRSVSWYQQTPGQGLQFLFEYFSETQRNKGNFPGRFSGRQFSNSRSEMNVSTLELGDSALYLCASRGTGQETQYFGPGTRLLVL.

V usage is TRBV24-1 and J usage is TRBJ1-3; 12 bases fit TRBD1. This CDR3 is built from 16 residues. From germline, CDR1 is KGHDR and CDR2 SFDVKD. J was trimmed by 2 bases and V by 3 bases; bases with no gene match: 1. The CDR3 here is CATSDGTGGTGNTIYF. CDR3 DNA sequence: TGTGCCACCAGTGATGGGACAGGGGGCACTGGAAACACCATATATTTT.

J is TRBJ1-3 and V is TRBV6-5; no firm D call. Germline V gene data show CDR1 as MNHEY and CDR2 as SVGAGI. This CDR3 region has 15 residues. Trimming removed 6 bases from V and 0 bases from J, with 12 bases in between. The CDR3 loop is CASRDRGSSGNTIYF. The CDR3 region has the DNA TGTGCCAGCAGAGACCGAGGGAGCTCTGGAAACACCATATATTTT.

V gene TRBV18 combines with J gene TRBJ2-1, with 7 bases lining up with TRBD1. Losses at the gene ends were 4 bases for V and 8 bases for J; bases not matched to a gene: 11. The CDR3 is 15 amino acids. Looked up from germline, CDR1 is KGHSH and CDR2 is LQKENI. CDR3 in DNA: TGTGCCAGCTCACTAAGACAGGGAGCCCAGGATGAGCAGTTCTTC. Translated, it gives CASSLRQGAQDEQFF.

The rearrangement links TRBV15 to TRBJ2-7; D may be TRBD1 (5 bases). This CDR3 region has 16 residues. Germline CDR1 LNHNV, CDR2 YYDKDF (reference sequence). V was pared by 1 base and J by 0 bases, with 13 bases between. The CDR3 bases are TGTGCCACCAGCAGAGCCGTCGCACAGGCCTCCTACGAGCAGTACTTC. Translated: CATSRAVAQASYEQYF.

This sequence joins TRBV7-2 and TRBJ1-2; 9 positions agree with TRBD1. V was clipped by 3 bases and J by 2 bases; unmatched bases: 7. The length of the CDR3 is 16 residues. Germline CDR1 reads SGHTA; CDR2 reads FQGNSA. CDR3 sequence: CASSFRQGERNYGYTF. CDR3 in DNA: TGTGCCAGCAGCTTCAGACAGGGGGAGAGGAACTATGGCTACACCTTC.

The chain has TRBV10-1 and TRBJ2-5, with D tentatively TRBD2 (6 bases). V gave up 3 bases and J gave up 2 bases, with 7 bases separating them. The CDR3 has 13 amino acids. Germline V lookup: CDR1 WNHNN, CDR2 SYGVQD (reference sequence). The CDR3 is CASSDGTQETQYF. CDR3 nucleotide sequence: TGCGCCAGCAGTGACGGGACTCAAGAGACCCAGTACTTC.

The genes are TRBV14 and TRBJ1-4; 7 nucleotides match TRBD1. Germline trimming cut 3 bases from V and 2 bases from J; bases unmatched to any gene: 6. The CDR3 covers 16 residues. Germline CDR1 and CDR2: SGHDN and FVKESK. CDR3 amino acids: CASSQATGATNEKLFF. Written as DNA, the CDR3 is TGTGCCAGCAGCCAGGCTACAGGGGCCACTAATGAAAAACTGTTTTTT.

This chain uses TRBV9 with TRBJ2-3, with D perhaps matching TRBD1 (6 bases). The V and J ends lost 4 bases and 2 bases respectively, with 11 bases between them. The CDR3 extends over 14 amino acids. The germline V gene encodes CDR1 SGDLS and CDR2 YYNGEE. The CDR3 bases are TGTGCCAGCAGCCCAGGGGACAACACAGATACGCAGTATTTT. This codes for CASSPGDNTDTQYF. Combining the CDR3 with reference TRBV9 and TRBJ2-3 gives the whole variable domain DSGVTQTPKHLITATGQRVTLRCSPRSGDLSVYWYQQSLDQGLQFLIQYYNGEERAKGNILERFSAQQFPDLHSELNLSSLELGDSALYFCASSPGDNTDTQYFGPGTRLTVL.

J is TRBJ2-7 and V is TRBV30; 11 nucleotides agree with TRBD2. The V segment lost 3 bases and the J segment 3 bases; nucleotides outside the gene matches: 10. Germline assignment: CDR1 GTSNPN and CDR2 SVGIG (reference sequence). The CDR3 spans 16 residues. The CDR3 nucleotides are TGTGCCTGGAGGCCCCAACTAGCGGGGGAATTCTACGAGCAGTACTTC. It yields the protein CAWRPQLAGEFYEQYF.